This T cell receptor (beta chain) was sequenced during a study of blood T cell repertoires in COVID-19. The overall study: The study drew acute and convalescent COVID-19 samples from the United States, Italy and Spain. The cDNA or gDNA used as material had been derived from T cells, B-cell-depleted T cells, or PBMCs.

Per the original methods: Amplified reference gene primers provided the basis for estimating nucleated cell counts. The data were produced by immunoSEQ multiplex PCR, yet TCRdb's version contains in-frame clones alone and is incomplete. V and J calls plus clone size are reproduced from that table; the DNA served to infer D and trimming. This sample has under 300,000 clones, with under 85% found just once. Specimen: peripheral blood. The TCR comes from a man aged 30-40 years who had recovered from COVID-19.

Here the CDR3 reads CASSPEIRPTDTQYF. CDR3 DNA sequence: TGCGCCAGCAGCCCGGAGATACGGCCTACAGATACGCAGTATTTT. J is TRBJ2-3 and V is TRBV5-1; D ambiguous. V was cut by 4 bases and J by 3 bases, with 15 bases left in between. The CDR3 has 15 amino acids. CDR1 and CDR2 (germline): SGHRS, YFSETQ.